A selection of T cell receptor beta chains follows, all from one sample in a study of T cells in Graves' hyperthyroidism and ophthalmopathy. Using its own MiXCR run on the multiplex PCR reads, TCRdb lists one record per CDR3 protein. Of about 360,000 distinct CDR3 sequences detected, roughly 13% appear once; the ten largest clones hold around 9.2%. The sample comprised blood. Receptors originate from a young woman with Graves' hyperthyroidism. The CDR3 runs from the conserved cysteine through the conserved F or W. The order of the fields is clone size, V gene, D gene, J gene, CDR3 protein, CDR3 DNA. The D gene is left open where the match is weak. Clone size is shown for a subset of rows, as once, few, many or a class of expanded clone.

size: many
V: TRBV6-2/TRBV6-3
D: -
J: TRBJ1-5
CDR3: CASSYLDGNQPQHF
DNA: TGTGCCAGCAGTTACTTGGACGGCAATCAGCCCCAGCATTTT

size: -
V: TRBV3-1
D: TRBD2
J: TRBJ2-7
CDR3: CASSQILAAPYEQYF
DNA: TGTGCCAGCAGCCAGATTCTAGCGGCCCCCTACGAGCAGTACTTC

size: -
V: TRBV20-1
D: -
J: TRBJ2-5
CDR3: CSAPGDQETQYF
DNA: TGCAGTGCACCAGGTGATCAAGAGACCCAGTACTTC

size: many
V: TRBV20-1
D: -
J: TRBJ1-4
CDR3: CSARVREKLFF
DNA: TGCAGTGCTAGAGTCCGAGAGAAACTGTTTTTT

size: -
V: TRBV19
D: -
J: TRBJ2-1
CDR3: CASSIASRDNEQFF
DNA: TGTGCCAGTAGTATAGCAAGTAGGGACAATGAGCAGTTCTTC

size: -
V: TRBV6-9
D: -
J: TRBJ1-2
CDR3: CASSYIRGNGYTF
DNA: TGTGCCAGCAGTTACATCAGGGGTAATGGCTACACCTTC

size: -
V: TRBV6-4
D: TRBD1
J: TRBJ2-5
CDR3: CASSEGTGVGETQYF
DNA: TGTGCCAGCAGTGAAGGGACAGGGGTTGGTGAGACCCAGTACTTC

size: many
V: TRBV28
D: TRBD1
J: TRBJ2-7
CDR3: CASSFDRAYEQYF
DNA: TGTGCCAGCAGTTTCGACAGGGCCTACGAGCAGTACTTC

size: few
V: TRBV19
D: TRBD1
J: TRBJ2-3
CDR3: CASRELTGGPDTQYF
DNA: TGTGCCAGTAGAGAACTGACAGGGGGCCCAGATACGCAGTATTTT

size: many
V: TRBV28
D: TRBD2
J: TRBJ2-7
CDR3: CASSSTWGGGTYEQYF
DNA: TGTGCCAGCAGCTCGACTTGGGGCGGGGGTACCTACGAGCAGTACTTC

size: many
V: TRBV20-1
D: TRBD2
J: TRBJ2-2
CDR3: CSAPIAGRGVELFF
DNA: TGCAGTGCTCCTATAGCGGGTCGTGGTGTGGAGCTGTTTTTT

size: many
V: TRBV28
D: TRBD1
J: TRBJ1-5
CDR3: CASSLGQGIQPQHF
DNA: TGTGCCAGCAGCCTGGGACAGGGGATCCAGCCCCAGCATTTT

size: -
V: TRBV29-1
D: -
J: TRBJ2-3
CDR3: CSVEGTGLSTDTQYF
DNA: TGCAGCGTTGAGGGTACAGGCCTTAGCACAGATACGCAGTATTTT

size: -
V: TRBV19
D: TRBD1
J: TRBJ2-7
CDR3: CASTPGQGAINEQYF
DNA: TGTGCCAGTACTCCCGGACAGGGGGCTATAAACGAGCAGTACTTC

size: -
V: TRBV4-3
D: TRBD1
J: TRBJ2-3
CDR3: CASSQDGGQSTDTQYF
DNA: TGCGCCAGCAGCCAAGATGGGGGACAGAGCACAGATACGCAGTATTTT

size: many
V: TRBV10-3
D: TRBD2
J: TRBJ2-3
CDR3: CAIGGGTDTQYF
DNA: TGTGCCATCGGGGGGGGGACAGATACGCAGTATTTT

size: many
V: TRBV7-2
D: -
J: TRBJ1-4
CDR3: CASSFGGRATNEKLFF
DNA: TGTGCCAGCAGCTTCGGGGGGCGGGCAACTAATGAAAAACTGTTTTTT

size: many
V: TRBV28
D: -
J: TRBJ1-1
CDR3: CASSIPGRRNTEAFF
DNA: TGTGCCAGCAGTATACCGGGACGGAGGAACACTGAAGCTTTCTTT

size: many
V: TRBV13
D: -
J: TRBJ2-5
CDR3: CASSSREGASAETQYF
DNA: TGTGCCAGCAGCTCCCGGGAGGGGGCCTCGGCGGAGACCCAGTACTTC

size: many
V: TRBV2
D: -
J: TRBJ1-2
CDR3: CASSEVDRTYGYTF
DNA: TGTGCCAGCAGTGAAGTGGACAGAACCTATGGCTACACCTTC

size: -
V: TRBV24-1
D: TRBD1
J: TRBJ2-5
CDR3: CATSDPGTGEETQYF
DNA: TGTGCCACCAGTGACCCCGGGACAGGGGAAGAGACCCAGTACTTC

size: many
V: TRBV2
D: -
J: TRBJ2-3
CDR3: CASKKGFTDTQYF
DNA: TGTGCCAGCAAGAAGGGATTCACAGATACGCAGTATTTT

size: few
V: TRBV29-1
D: TRBD1
J: TRBJ1-3
CDR3: CSVTGGTGNTIYF
DNA: TGCAGCGTGACAGGGGGCACCGGAAACACCATATATTTT

size: few
V: TRBV28
D: -
J: TRBJ1-2
CDR3: CASSSASPNYGYTF
DNA: TGTGCCAGCAGTTCGGCAAGTCCTAACTATGGCTACACCTTC

size: many
V: TRBV30
D: -
J: TRBJ1-1
CDR3: CAWFRGNTEAFF
DNA: TGTGCCTGGTTCCGGGGGAACACTGAAGCTTTCTTT

size: many
V: TRBV3-1
D: -
J: TRBJ2-5
CDR3: CASREEGGPQETQYF
DNA: TGTGCCAGCAGGGAGGAGGGGGGCCCTCAAGAGACCCAGTACTTC